One sample yielded the 13 T cell receptor beta chains listed below, sequenced in a study of blood T cell dynamics during melanoma immunotherapy. The method was immunoSEQ multiplex PCR; TCRdb's version includes in-frame clones alone and lacks a portion of them. The sample lists 13,000 or so clones; 88% were seen once. Time point defined: week 3, after first cycle of checkpoint inhibitor. The source material was blood, sampled from a patient treated with checkpoint blockade. The receptors were sampled from a human donor with melanoma.

The rearrangement uses TRBV6-6 and TRBJ2-3; either TRBD1 or TRBD2 may supply D (5 bases each). Deletions cut 4 bases from V and 0 bases from J, with 5 bases between. The CDR3 covers 13 residues. Germline CDR1 reads MNHNY; CDR2 reads SVGAGI (reference sequence). The CDR3 region has the DNA TGTGCCAGCAGTTGGGACAGCACAGATACGCAGTATTTT. Encoded protein: CASSWDSTDTQYF.

V usage is TRBV7-2 and J usage is TRBJ2-1; TRBD2 might be the D (5 bases). V was shortened by 6 bases and J by 0 bases, with 12 bases between the two germline ends. The CDR3 contains 15 residues. The germline V gene has CDR1 SGHTA and CDR2 FQGNSA. CDR3 DNA: TGTGCCAGCAGAAAGCCGGGGAGCTCCTACAATGAGCAGTTCTTC. Translated: CASRKPGSSYNEQFF.

The chain employs TRBV9 and TRBJ2-2, with TRBD1 identical over 7 bases. This CDR3 is 16 amino acids long. With 0 bases clipped from V and 5 bases from J, the junction kept 7 bases outside the gene matches. Germline loops: CDR1 SGDLS, CDR2 YYNGEE. This CDR3 reads CASSVGNRGMTGELFF. CDR3 sequence (DNA): TGTGCCAGCAGCGTAGGGAACAGGGGAATGACCGGGGAGCTGTTTTTT.

This chain links TRBV5-1 with TRBJ2-3; 7 positions match TRBD2. Looked up from germline, CDR1 is SGHRS and CDR2 is YFSETQ. The CDR3 sequence is 16 residues long. Trimming removed 0 bases from V and 0 bases from J; junction bases left unmatched: 4. CDR3 amino acids: CASSLEGGASTDTQYF. The CDR3 region has the DNA TGCGCCAGCAGCTTGGAGGGAGGGGCTAGCACAGATACGCAGTATTTT.

This clone was picked up a small number of times. The gene calls are TRBV7-2 and TRBJ1-1; D uncertain. Trimming removed 1 base at V and 4 bases at J, with 10 bases between. The germline V gene encodes CDR1 SGHTA and CDR2 FQGNSA. The CDR3 loop spans 14 amino acids. DNA for the CDR3: TGTGCCAGCAGCTTAGTGGGGTTTATCACTGAAGCTTTCTTT. This translates into CASSLVGFITEAFF. Full variable domain (missing parts from reference TRBV7-2 and TRBJ1-1): GAGVSQSPSNKVTEKGKDVELRCDPISGHTALYWYRQSLGQGLEFLIYFQGNSAPDKSGLPSDRFSAERTGGSVSTLTIQRTQQEDSAVYLCASSLVGFITEAFFGQGTRLTVV.

This chain uses TRBV9 with TRBJ2-3; 15 bases line up with TRBD2. This CDR3 spans 18 amino acids. The germline V gene encodes CDR1 SGDLS and CDR2 YYNGEE. V dropped 4 bases and J dropped 3; count of bases not matched to a gene: 9. CDR3: CASSIGLAGGPRTDTQYF. The CDR3 DNA reads as TGTGCCAGCAGCATCGGACTAGCGGGGGGGCCGAGGACAGATACGCAGTATTTT.

The chain employs TRBV11-2 and TRBJ2-1; no clear D gene. Germline lookup yields CDR1 SGHAT and CDR2 FQNNGV. The CDR3 is 15 amino acids. Trimming removed 1 base from V and 0 bases from J, with 7 bases in between. For the CDR3, the DNA is TGTGCCAGCAGCTTAGGTGGTAGCTCCTACAATGAGCAGTTCTTC. This gives the protein CASSLGGSSYNEQFF.

V and J are TRBV6-1 and TRBJ2-5; tentatively, D is TRBD1 (6 bases). This CDR3 spans 15 amino acids. The germline V gene encodes CDR1 MNHNS and CDR2 SASEGT. Trimming took 0 bases from V and 6 from J, leaving 14 bases between them. CDR3 sequence: CASSEAPRGGKTQYF. CDR3 sequence (DNA): TGTGCCAGCAGTGAAGCCCCAAGAGGGGGAAAGACCCAGTACTTC.

The CDR3 loop is CSGGVRETQYF. The CDR3 DNA sequence: TGCAGCGGAGGGGTTCGGGAGACCCAGTACTTC. This rearrangement joins TRBV29-1 to TRBJ2-5; D possibly matches TRBD1 or TRBD2 (5 bases each). V dropped 7 bases and J dropped 5 bases, with 11 bases sitting between them. This CDR3 comprises 11 residues. Germline V lookup: CDR1 SQVTM, CDR2 ANQGSEA.

The J gene is TRBJ2-5, the V gene TRBV10-3; D possibly corresponds to TRBD2 (5 bases). V was cut by 2 bases and J by 9 bases, with 19 bases left in between. The CDR3 runs to 15 residues. Germline CDR1 reads ENHRY; CDR2 reads SYGVKD. The CDR3 DNA sequence: TGTGCCATCAGTGAGAGGGCAGGAACCCCGGAGGCCCAGTACTTC. This encodes CAISERAGTPEAQYF.

The chain employs TRBV27 and TRBJ2-5; no clear D gene. The CDR3 is 12 amino acids. Germline loops: CDR1 MNHEY, CDR2 SMNVEV (reference sequence). V was pared by 6 bases and J by 0 bases, with 5 bases between. The CDR3, as DNA: TGTGCCAGCAGCCGGGACCAAGAGACCCAGTACTTC. This translates into CASSRDQETQYF.

The chain joins TRBV20-1 to TRBJ2-5, with 8 bases aligning to TRBD2. Germline CDR1 is DFQATT and CDR2 is SNEGSKA (reference sequence). This CDR3 spans 10 amino acids. V was clipped by 6 bases and J by 7 bases; unmatched bases: 1. The DNA of the CDR3 is TGCAGTGCCGGGGGGGGGACCCAGTACTTC. Protein: CSAGGGTQYF.

V usage is TRBV4-2 and J usage is TRBJ2-4; 15 nucleotides line up with TRBD2. Per the germline V gene, CDR1 is LGHNA and CDR2 is YNFKEQ. Germline trimming cut 0 bases from V and 0 bases from J; bases unmatched to any gene: 3. The CDR3 runs 19 residues. This chain's CDR3 is CASSQDGLAGGLAKNIQYF. DNA of the CDR3: TGTGCCAGCAGCCAAGATGGACTAGCGGGGGGGCTAGCCAAAAACATTCAGTACTTC.